These 6 T cell receptor beta chains were sequenced from one sample in a study of cytomegalovirus exposure and HLA in healthy donors. PCR used 60 Vbeta primers and 13 Jbeta primers. The table came from immunoSEQ multiplex PCR; TCRdb's copy has only in-frame clones and leaves some out. Among some 200,000 clones, 80% were seen once, and the ten largest hold 0.6% to 0.7%. Sequenced input: PBMCs. The receptors derive from a boy younger than 18 in good health and CMV-seronegative.

This sequence joins TRBV2 and TRBJ1-1; 7 bases align to TRBD1. Germline lookup yields CDR1 SNHLY and CDR2 FYNNEI. With V trimmed by 4 bases and J by 0 bases, 2 bases remained unmatched. The CDR3 has 14 amino acids. CDR3 DNA: TGTGCCAGCAGTGGGGACAGACTGAACACTGAAGCTTTCTTT. Its protein is CASSGDRLNTEAFF.

The chain couples TRBV27 to TRBJ2-5, with 13 bases fitting TRBD2. The J call is uncertain, as TRBJ2-7 better fits the DNA end. The CDR3 has 14 residues. CDR1 is MNHEY and CDR2 is SMNVEV in the germline V gene (reference sequence). CDR3 amino acids: CASKLGLAGNEQYF. In DNA form, the CDR3 reads TGTGCCAGCAAGCTGGGACTAGCGGGAAACGAGCAGTACTTC.

This chain connects TRBV9 to TRBJ2-5, with 9 nucleotides matching TRBD1. Germline V gene lookup returns CDR1 SGDLS and CDR2 YYNGEE. This CDR3 spans 15 amino acids. The V gene end was trimmed by 0 bases and the J gene end by 4 bases; junction bases not matched to a gene: 4. This CDR3 reads CASSVEGTGSETQYF. CDR3 nucleotide sequence: TGTGCCAGCAGCGTAGAGGGGACAGGGTCAGAGACCCAGTACTTC.

This clone has just a few counts. This rearrangement joins TRBV2 to TRBJ1-2; unclear D gene. In germline, CDR1 is SNHLY, CDR2 FYNNEI. The ends were cut back, 6 bases at V and 3 bases at J, with 11 bases in the middle. This CDR3 is 13 amino acids long. The CDR3 DNA reads as TGTGCCAGCAGCCTCGCAGTTCACTATGGCTACACCTTC. Protein sequence: CASSLAVHYGYTF.

V is TRBV5-1 and J is TRBJ1-2; tentative D call: TRBD1 (6 bases). CDR1 SGHRS and CDR2 YFSETQ come from the germline V gene. The V and J ends lost 1 base and 4 bases respectively, with 8 bases between them. The CDR3 contains 13 residues. The CDR3 region is CASSLTGSYGYTF. DNA for the CDR3: TGCGCCAGCAGCTTGACAGGGAGCTATGGCTACACCTTC.

This clone was observed a few times. Its ends do not fully match the called genes, so a read error is possible. The V gene is TRBV7-9, the J gene TRBJ2-7, with 10 nucleotides matching TRBD2. The CDR3 runs to 15 residues. Looked up from germline, CDR1 is SEHNR and CDR2 is FQNEAQ (reference sequence). The CDR3 nucleotides are TGTTCCAGCAGCCCCAGCGGGGGGGTCTATCGCGAGCAGTACTTC. Translated, it gives CSSSPSGGVYREQYF.